This T cell receptor beta chain was retrieved from a study of T cells in women clearing cervical HPV infection (dated by TCRdb to 2016 to 2019). Looking at the study overall: The cases were about 23 women with histologically confirmed HPV16-related CIN3 or worse, and 2 of those women had invasive cancers. Controls were approximately 25 women whose single incident HPV16 infection cleared within 12 months without precancer or cancer developing. HLA typing was available for only a few women, so HLA type could not be excluded as a confounder. In the parent cohort, some 10,000 women aged 18 or older were enrolled in Guanacaste, Costa Rica, during about 1992 to 1994 and were followed for seven years. For cases, the median interval between lesion detection and blood sampling was roughly 140 days, with an interquartile range of roughly 80 to 200 days. Cases and controls were matched on age within five years and on year of sample collection. Quality controls consisted of five blinded duplicates per group, for a total of about 60 samples made up of approximately 50 participants and about ten replicates. This exploratory proof-of-principle case-control study, nested within the Guanacaste HPV Natural History Study in Costa Rica, compared TCR repertoires among women with different cervical HPV16 outcomes. Blood from cases was collected at the visit where the lesion was first found, while blood from controls was collected once the infection could no longer be detected. Cases had a median age of almost 35 years and controls had a median age of around 41, with no significant differences in baseline characteristics.

The immunoSEQ assay used multiplex PCR to amplify TCR beta CDR3 regions from an average of roughly 1,200 ng of genomic DNA per sample. Primer bias was corrected in the assay by using a complete synthetic TCR repertoire to establish an amplification baseline. The amplicons were sequenced on the Illumina platform. Turning to the authors' computational methods: Sequence errors were corrected by clustering with frequency ratios and a modified nearest-neighbor algorithm, and the sequences were then analyzed in the immunoSEQ Analyzer using IMGT gene definitions. At each rarefaction depth, TCR richness and evenness were averaged over 20 rarefaction repeats, and samples with fewer sequences than the depth were excluded. V, D and J gene relative abundances were compared between groups with Wilcoxon rank sum tests, applying FDR correction. In the blinded duplicates, the intraclass correlation was around 96% for TCR richness and averaged about 80% across around 70 gene segments. Held by TCRdb, this immuneACCESS table contains in-frame sequences only and omits some clones. Under half of the omission traces to an unresolved V gene where checked; the cause of the rest is unknown. Clone size and V and J calls were adopted from that table, with D and trimming inferred from the DNA. The sample table gives 45,000 to 50,000 clones. The ten largest clones take up approximately 40% of the sample.

Results the study describes overall, beyond this receptor: TRBV6-7 relative abundance was lower in cases than in controls (0.11% versus 0.16%; Bonferroni P = 0.0008). The cross-sectional design could not show whether the associations came before the infection or were a result of it, and neither effector/memory subsets nor HPV-specific T cells were isolated. Because the number of T cells in each sample was unknown, differences in richness could reflect differing T-cell content rather than repertoire biology. By combining richness with V gene abundances, random forest classifiers separated cases from controls with an estimated AUC of less than 0.85. Significantly higher TCR repertoire richness was observed in CIN3+ cases than in controls across sequencing depths, whereas no difference in evenness was found.

CDR1 and CDR2 (SGHKS, YYEKEE) derive from the germline V gene (reference sequence). The germline ends are 9 bases apart after V is trimmed by 6 bases and J by 3 bases. CDR3 length: 12 amino acids, cysteine to phenylalanine. Sequencing covers 27 bases of the CDR3, shown here with the frame starting at base 1. On this clone itself: Its antigen specificity is not known. The CDR3 extends 3 residues past the end of the read, so its final part is completed from the germline J gene.

Every participant had a single incident cervical HPV16 infection, and prevalent HPV16 infections were excluded. Cervical HPV DNA was detected by MY09/MY11 PCR, and genotyping was performed by dot-blot hybridization. Approximately 15 mL of heparinized blood was centrifuged, after which the buffy coat was aliquoted, frozen at -30 degrees C, and then stored at -80 degrees C. QIAGEN kits were used to extract genomic DNA from the buffy coat specimens. Sequences were obtained from blood buffy coat. This receptor was obtained from a woman aged 18 to 75 with a cervical HPV16 infection that either progressed to CIN3+ or cleared (not recorded which). The rearrangement combines TRBV5-5 with TRBJ2-5, with the D gene call left open. The sequenced CDR3 bases are TGTGCCAGCACCTTAAGGGAAGAGACC. It translates as CASTLREET. In full, the CDR3 reads CASTLREETQYF.